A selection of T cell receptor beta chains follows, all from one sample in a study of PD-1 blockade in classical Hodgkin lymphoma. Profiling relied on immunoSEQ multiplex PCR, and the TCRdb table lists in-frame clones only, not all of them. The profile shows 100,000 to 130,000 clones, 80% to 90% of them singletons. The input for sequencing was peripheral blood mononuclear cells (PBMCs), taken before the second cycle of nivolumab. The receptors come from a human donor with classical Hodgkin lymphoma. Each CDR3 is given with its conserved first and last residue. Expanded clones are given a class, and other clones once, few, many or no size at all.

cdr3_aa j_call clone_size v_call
CASSIAAGASVEQYF TRBJ2-7 . TRBV28
CASSRAQSSGNTIYF TRBJ1-3 once TRBV19
CASSLEGGRGTGEQYF TRBJ2-7 . TRBV5-4
CASSLPPGSAVLSYTF TRBJ1-2 . TRBV5-6
CASRTTGGDQETQYF TRBJ2-5 once TRBV6-5
CASTSSRYEQYF TRBJ2-7 . TRBV27
CASGTSRWNEQFF TRBJ2-1 . TRBV6-5
CASSQQGLTIYNEQFF TRBJ2-1 . TRBV4-3
CASSLNRVGNQPQHF TRBJ1-5 . TRBV11-2
CASSHEEWRKETQYF TRBJ2-5 . TRBV7-9
CASIGTGYYQPQHF TRBJ1-5 few TRBV28
CASTEGGGEQYF TRBJ2-7 . TRBV2
CASSRDRVNQPQHF TRBJ1-5 . TRBV7-2
CAISEQGDTDTQYF TRBJ2-3 . TRBV10-3
CASSSRTRPNEKLFF TRBJ1-4 . TRBV27
CASSESIAGGDEQFF TRBJ2-1 . TRBV10-1
CASSLGVTEAFF TRBJ1-1 . TRBV7-9
CASIRGSPYEQYF TRBJ2-7 . TRBV9
CASSYTGLSPGELFF TRBJ2-2 . TRBV6-5
CASRVAGLPEAFF TRBJ1-1 . TRBV19
CAWTLDRVRGGYTF TRBJ1-2 once TRBV30
CAWNPQDRGNEKLFF TRBJ1-4 once TRBV30
CASSESPGQGLVYEQYF TRBJ2-7 . TRBV10-2
CASSVYGEQFF TRBJ2-1 . TRBV7-2
CASSDRFTEAFF TRBJ1-1 once TRBV18
CASSQDEGALYEQYF TRBJ2-7 . TRBV4-3
CASSPGGQNYGYTF TRBJ1-2 . TRBV9
CASSPRGSGTGELFF TRBJ2-2 . TRBV6-6
CASLITGGANYGYTF TRBJ1-2 . TRBV19
CASSLGGGLIYEQYF TRBJ2-7 . TRBV11-2
CASSLGSPYNEQFF TRBJ2-1 . TRBV7-2
CASSLQRGPLEAFF TRBJ1-1 . TRBV4-1
CASSLGWRDRFNEQFF TRBJ2-1 . TRBV7-6